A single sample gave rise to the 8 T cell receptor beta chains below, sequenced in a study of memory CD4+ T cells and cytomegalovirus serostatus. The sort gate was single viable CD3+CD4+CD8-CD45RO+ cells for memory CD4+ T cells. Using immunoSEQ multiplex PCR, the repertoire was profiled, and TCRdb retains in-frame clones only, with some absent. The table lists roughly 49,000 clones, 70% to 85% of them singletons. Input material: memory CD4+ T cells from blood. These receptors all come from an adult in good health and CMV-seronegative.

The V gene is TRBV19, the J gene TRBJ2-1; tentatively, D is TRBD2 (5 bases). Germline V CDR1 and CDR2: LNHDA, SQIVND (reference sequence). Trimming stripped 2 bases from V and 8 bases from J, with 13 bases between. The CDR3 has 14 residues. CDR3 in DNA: TGTGCCAGTAGTATACGCGGAGGCGGCGATGAGCAGTTCTTC. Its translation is CASSIRGGGDEQFF.

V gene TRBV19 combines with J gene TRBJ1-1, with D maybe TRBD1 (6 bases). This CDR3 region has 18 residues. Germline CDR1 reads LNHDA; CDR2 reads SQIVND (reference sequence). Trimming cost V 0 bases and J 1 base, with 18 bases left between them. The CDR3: CASSIDGLTGPRNTEAFF. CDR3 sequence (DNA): TGTGCCAGTAGTATAGATGGGTTGACAGGCCCTCGGAACACTGAAGCTTTCTTT.

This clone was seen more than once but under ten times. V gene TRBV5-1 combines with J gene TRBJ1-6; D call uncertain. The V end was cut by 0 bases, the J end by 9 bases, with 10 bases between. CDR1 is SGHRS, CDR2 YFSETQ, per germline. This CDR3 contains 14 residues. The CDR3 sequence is CASSLAGPGSPLHF. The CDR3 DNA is TGCGCCAGCAGCTTGGCTGGGCCGGGTTCACCCCTCCACTTT.

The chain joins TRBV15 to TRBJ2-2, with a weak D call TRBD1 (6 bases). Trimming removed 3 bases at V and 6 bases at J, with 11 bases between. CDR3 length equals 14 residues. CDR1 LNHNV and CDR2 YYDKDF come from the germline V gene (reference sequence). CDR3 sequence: CATSRLKGAGELFF. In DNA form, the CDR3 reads TGTGCCACCAGCAGGCTAAAGGGGGCCGGGGAGCTGTTTTTT.

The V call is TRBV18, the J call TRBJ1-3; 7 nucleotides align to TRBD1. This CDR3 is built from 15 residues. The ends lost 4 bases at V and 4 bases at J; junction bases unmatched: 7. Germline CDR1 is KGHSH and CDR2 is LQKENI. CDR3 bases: TGTGCCAGCTCACTCCCACAGGGGATAGGAAACACCATATATTTT. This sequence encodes CASSLPQGIGNTIYF.

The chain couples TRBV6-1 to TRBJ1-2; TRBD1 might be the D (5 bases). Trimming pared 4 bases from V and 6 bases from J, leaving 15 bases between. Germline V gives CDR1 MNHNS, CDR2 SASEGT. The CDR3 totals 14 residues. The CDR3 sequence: CASSAPAGRDGYTF. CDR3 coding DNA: TGTGCCAGCAGTGCCCCCGCAGGGCGAGATGGCTACACCTTC.

Here the CDR3 reads CASRDRERWWGYTF. The CDR3 region has the DNA TGTGCCAGTAGGGACAGGGAGAGATGGTGGGGCTACACCTTC. The genes are TRBV19 and TRBJ1-2, with 8 nucleotides matching TRBD1. The CDR3 covers 14 residues. Trimming cost V 6 bases and J 8 bases; bases outside gene matches: 11. Germline CDR1 LNHDA, CDR2 SQIVND (reference sequence).

In nucleotides, the CDR3 is TGTGCCAGCTCACCACGGGGAGCGCCCTCAGAGTCACCCCTCCACTTT. Translation gives CASSPRGAPSESPLHF. The chain employs TRBV18 and TRBJ1-6; D remains ambiguous. Trimming took 1 base from V and 10 from J, leaving 17 bases between them. The CDR3 is 16 amino acids. Germline CDR1 and CDR2: KGHSH and LQKENI.